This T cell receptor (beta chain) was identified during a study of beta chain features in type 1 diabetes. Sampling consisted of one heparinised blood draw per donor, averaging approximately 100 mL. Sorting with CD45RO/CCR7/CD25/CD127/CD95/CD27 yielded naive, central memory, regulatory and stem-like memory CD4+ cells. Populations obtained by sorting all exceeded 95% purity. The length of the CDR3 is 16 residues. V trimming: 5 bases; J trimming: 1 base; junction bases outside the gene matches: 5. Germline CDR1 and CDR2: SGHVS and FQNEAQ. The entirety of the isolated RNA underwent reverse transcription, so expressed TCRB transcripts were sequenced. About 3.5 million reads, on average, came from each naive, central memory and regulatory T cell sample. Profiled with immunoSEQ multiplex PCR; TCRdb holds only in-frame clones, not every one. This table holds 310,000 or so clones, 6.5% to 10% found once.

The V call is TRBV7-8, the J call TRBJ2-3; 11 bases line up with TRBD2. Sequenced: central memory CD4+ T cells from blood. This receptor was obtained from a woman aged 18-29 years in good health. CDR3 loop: CASSLTSGGRTDTQYF. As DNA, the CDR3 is TGTGCCAGCAGCCTCACTAGCGGGGGCCGCACAGATACGCAGTATTTT.